This TCR beta chain appears in the sequencing data of a study of blood T cell repertoires in COVID-19. Study as a whole: Collection of acute and convalescent COVID-19 samples took place in the United States, Italy and Spain. Sources were T cells, B-cell-depleted T cells, or PBMCs; the material itself was cDNA or gDNA.

Generated by immunoSEQ multiplex PCR, the TCRdb table keeps only in-frame clones and is missing some. Of around 180,000 clones listed, about 81% are singletons. Germline lookup yields CDR1 KGHSH and CDR2 LQKENI. The V end lost 2 bases, the J end lost 3 bases, and 10 bases lay between the germline ends. The CDR3 sequence is 14 residues long. Patients at the Seattle site were enrolled during active infection and followed longitudinally. Sequencing was performed on peripheral blood. The rearrangement joins TRBV18 to TRBJ1-1; D is perhaps TRBD1 (5 bases). The source is a woman of 80 years or more with COVID-19, enrolled during active disease. The CDR3 nucleotides are TGTGCCAGCTCACCATCAGGGCCAGACACTGAAGCTTTCTTT. Translation gives CASSPSGPDTEAFF. The variable domain in full, with the rest retrieved from reference TRBV18 and TRBJ1-1, is NAGVMQNPRHLVRRRGQEARLRCSPMKGHSHVYWYRQLPEEGLKFMVYLQKENIIDESGMPKERFSAEFPKEGPSILRIQQVVRGDSAAYFCASSPSGPDTEAFFGQGTRLTVV.